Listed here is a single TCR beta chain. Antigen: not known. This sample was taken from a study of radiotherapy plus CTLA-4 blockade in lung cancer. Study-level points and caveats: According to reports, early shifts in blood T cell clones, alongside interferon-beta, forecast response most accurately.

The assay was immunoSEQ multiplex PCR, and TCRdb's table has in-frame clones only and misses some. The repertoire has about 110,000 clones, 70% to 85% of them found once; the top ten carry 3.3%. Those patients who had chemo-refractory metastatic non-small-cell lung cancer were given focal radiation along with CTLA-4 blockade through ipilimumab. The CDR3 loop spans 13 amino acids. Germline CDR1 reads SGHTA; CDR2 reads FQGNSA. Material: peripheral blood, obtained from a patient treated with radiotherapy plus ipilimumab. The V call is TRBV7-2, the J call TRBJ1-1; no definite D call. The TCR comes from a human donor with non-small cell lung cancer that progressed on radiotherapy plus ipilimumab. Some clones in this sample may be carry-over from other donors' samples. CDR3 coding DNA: TGTGCAGTAAGGCGGTCCCCGAACACTGAAGCTTTCTTT. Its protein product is CAVRRSPNTEAFF.